One and the same sample provided the 20 T cell receptor beta chains below, sequenced in a study of OX40 agonist ivuxolimab in advanced cancers. Here immunoSEQ multiplex PCR was the method, and the copy in TCRdb shows in-frame clones only, minus some. Of about 110,000 clones in the sample, about 91% were seen once. This material consisted of CD4+ or CD8+ T cells sorted from blood, taken in a trial of the OX40 agonist ivuxolimab. Every receptor here comes from an adult with an advanced solid tumor such as melanoma, head and neck, liver or kidney cancer.

This clone was detected many times. This chain links TRBV4-1 with TRBJ1-6; 9 positions match TRBD1. The CDR3 loop spans 17 amino acids. The V gene end was trimmed by 1 base and the J gene end by 7 bases; junction bases not matched to a gene: 8. Germline V gene lookup returns CDR1 MGHRA and CDR2 YSYEKL. Written as DNA, the CDR3 is TGCGCCAGCAGCCAAGGAACAGGGGGCCAGGCCAATTCACCCCTCCACTTT. It encodes CASSQGTGGQANSPLHF.

This clone occurred once. This chain connects TRBV7-2 to TRBJ2-5; no clear D. This CDR3 is 14 amino acids long. The V end lost 2 bases, the J end lost 4 bases, and 11 bases lay between the germline ends. CDR1 is SGHTA, CDR2 FQGNSA, per germline. Written as DNA, the CDR3 is TGTGCCAGCAGCTTAAATCCGGGTCGAGAGACCCAGTACTTC. It translates to CASSLNPGRETQYF.

This clone was seen only once. The CDR3: CASKGLAGPQETQYF. DNA for the CDR3: TGTGCCAGCAAAGGACTAGCGGGACCCCAAGAGACCCAGTACTTC. V gene TRBV2 combines with J gene TRBJ2-5; 12 bases are shared with TRBD2. This CDR3 has 15 amino acids. CDR1 is SNHLY, CDR2 FYNNEI, per germline. Losses at the gene ends were 7 bases for V and 1 base for J; bases not matched to a gene: 4.

This chain links TRBV5-4 with TRBJ2-5; no clear D gene. Trimming removed 4 bases from V and 6 bases from J, with 13 bases in between. The CDR3 has 13 amino acids. Germline CDR1 reads SGHNT; CDR2 reads YYREEE (reference sequence). DNA for the CDR3: TGTGCCAGCAGCCAAGATCCGGAGCAGACCCAGTACTTC. Translated, it gives CASSQDPEQTQYF.

Only one count was recorded for this clone. CDR3 DNA sequence: TGTGCCAGCAGCCAAGACCAAGCCCGCACTAGCGGGAGATTAAATGAGCAGTTCTTC. It translates to CASSQDQARTSGRLNEQFF. V and J are TRBV4-2 and TRBJ2-1; 11 bases match TRBD2. Germline assignment: CDR1 LGHNA and CDR2 YNFKEQ. There are 19 residues in the CDR3. Germline trimming cut 0 bases from V and 7 bases from J; bases unmatched to any gene: 14.

The table lists this clone with a count of one. The rearrangement links TRBV5-4 to TRBJ2-7, with 7 bases matching TRBD1. The CDR3 runs to 14 residues. Trimming at V came to 0 bases and at J to 6 bases, leaving 6 bases not matched to a gene. Germline CDR1 reads SGHNT; CDR2 reads YYREEE (reference sequence). CDR3 coding DNA: TGTGCCAGCAGCTTGGGAGGGGGCCACAGCGAGCAGTACTTC. The encoded protein is CASSLGGGHSEQYF.

The V gene is TRBV5-1, the J gene TRBJ2-3; D may match TRBD1 or TRBD2 (5 bases each). The CDR3 totals 15 residues. Germline V gives CDR1 SGHRS, CDR2 YFSETQ. V was trimmed by 0 bases and J by 0 bases, leaving 8 bases between them. The CDR3 DNA sequence: TGCGCCAGCAGCTTGGACAGGACTAGCACAGATACGCAGTATTTT. As protein: CASSLDRTSTDTQYF.

The rearrangement uses TRBV2 and TRBJ1-5; D call uncertain. V dropped 1 base and J dropped 1 base, with 5 bases sitting between them. The V gene's germline CDR1 is SNHLY and CDR2 FYNNEI. The CDR3 runs 14 residues. This CDR3 is CASSEGRSNQPQHF. The CDR3 region has the DNA TGTGCCAGCAGTGAAGGGCGCAGCAATCAGCCCCAGCATTTT. The full variable domain, with the rest looked up from reference TRBV2 and TRBJ1-5, is EPEVTQTPSHQVTQMGQEVILRCVPISNHLYFYWYRQILGQKVEFLVSFYNNEISEKSEIFDDQFSVERPDGSNFTLKIRSTKLEDSAMYFCASSEGRSNQPQHFGDGTRLSIL.

The genes are TRBV2 and TRBJ2-1, with TRBD1 identical over 8 bases. The CDR3 loop spans 15 amino acids. Per germline, CDR1 SNHLY and CDR2 FYNNEI. The ends lost 5 bases at V and 7 bases at J; junction bases unmatched: 10. This CDR3 reads CASSRTGSYMNEQFF. CDR3 sequence (DNA): TGTGCCAGCAGTCGGACAGGGTCCTACATGAATGAGCAGTTCTTC.

The gene calls are TRBV10-1 and TRBJ2-3, with 9 bases identical to TRBD1. Per germline, CDR1 WNHNN and CDR2 SYGVQD (reference sequence). Trimming at V came to 3 bases and at J to 3 bases, leaving 7 bases not matched to a gene. The CDR3 length is 16 residues. The DNA of the CDR3 is TGCGCCAGCAGTGAAAAGCGACAGGGGGAGACAGATACGCAGTATTTT. Its translation is CASSEKRQGETDTQYF.

This chain joins TRBV19 and TRBJ2-2; TRBD2 agrees at 7 bases. CDR1 and CDR2 (germline): LNHDA, SQIVND (reference sequence). The trim removed 7 bases at V and 5 bases at J, leaving 10 bases unmatched. The CDR3 has 15 residues. CDR3: CASTKRETQTGELFF. CDR3 DNA sequence: TGTGCCAGTACAAAGCGGGAAACACAGACCGGGGAGCTGTTTTTT.

The genes are TRBV5-1 and TRBJ2-5, with D possibly matching TRBD1 (6 bases). The germline V gene has CDR1 SGHRS and CDR2 YFSETQ. The CDR3 loop spans 14 amino acids. The V end lost 2 bases, the J end lost 2 bases, and 10 bases lay between the germline ends. CDR3 in DNA: TGCGCCAGCAGCTTCGGGACACTTCAAGAGACCCAGTACTTC. Encoded protein: CASSFGTLQETQYF. Drawing the rest from reference TRBV5-1 and TRBJ2-5, the complete variable domain is KAGVTQTPRYLIKTRGQQVTLSCSPISGHRSVSWYQQTPGQGLQFLFEYFSETQRNKGNFPGRFSGRQFSNSRSEMNVSTLELGDSALYLCASSFGTLQETQYFGPGTRLLVL.

This clone was counted once. The chain links TRBV27 to TRBJ1-5, with no clear D. The length of the CDR3 is 16 residues. Per the germline V gene, CDR1 is MNHEY and CDR2 is SMNVEV (reference sequence). Deletions cut 2 bases from V and 0 bases from J, with 11 bases between. The CDR3 coding sequence is TGTGCCAGCAGTTTAGTACCCCGCCCTAGCAATCAGCCCCAGCATTTT. Amino acid sequence: CASSLVPRPSNQPQHF.

The DNA of the CDR3 is TGCGCCACCAGGGGGGAAGGCAATCAGCCCCAGCATTTT. Its translation is CATRGEGNQPQHF. The chain employs TRBV10-2 and TRBJ1-5; TRBD1 matches 7 bases. The CDR3 consists of 13 residues. V lost 10 bases to trimming and J lost 2 bases; unmatched junction nucleotides: 5. Germline CDR1 is WSHSY and CDR2 is SAAADI.

The V gene is TRBV7-9, the J gene TRBJ1-1, with no clear D. Trimming stripped 6 bases from V and 1 base from J, with 9 bases between. The germline V gene encodes CDR1 SEHNR and CDR2 FQNEAQ (reference sequence). The CDR3 runs 13 residues. CDR3 DNA sequence: TGTGCCAGCAGGCGCGGTGAGAACACTGAAGCTTTCTTT. Amino acids: CASRRGENTEAFF.

The chain combines TRBV5-1 with TRBJ1-1; 8 nucleotides align to TRBD1. CDR1 is SGHRS, CDR2 YFSETQ, per germline. With 4 bases clipped from V and 8 bases from J, the junction kept 10 bases outside the gene matches. The CDR3 contains 14 residues. The CDR3 nucleotides are TGCGCCAGCAGCGATGGACAGGGACTACCCGAAGCTTTCTTT. Translation: CASSDGQGLPEAFF.

The CDR3 sequence: CASTQKGDATYEQYF. CDR3 in DNA: TGTGCCAGCACTCAAAAAGGGGACGCTACCTACGAGCAGTACTTC. The chain uses TRBV6-1 and TRBJ2-7; D is tentatively TRBD1 or TRBD2 (5 bases each). Germline V CDR1 and CDR2: MNHNS, SASEGT. V was pared by 7 bases and J by 2 bases, with 18 bases between. The CDR3 has 15 residues.

Of note for this clone: The junction and the germline gene differ at one end; a read error may be behind it. This chain links TRBV7-7 with TRBJ2-5; 8 bases are shared with TRBD2. The CDR3 length is 13 residues. The V gene's germline CDR1 is SSHAT and CDR2 FNYEAQ (reference sequence). CDR3 protein: CASSAGGLETQYF. CDR3 coding DNA: TGTGCTAGCAGCGCGGGGGGCCTAGAGACCCAGTACTTC.

The chain uses TRBV19 and TRBJ2-3; 7 bases map to TRBD2. V was pared by 4 bases and J by 5 bases, with 0 bases of the junction left unmatched. The germline gives CDR1 LNHDA, CDR2 SQIVND (reference sequence). This CDR3 contains 12 residues. This CDR3 is CASSSGGDTQYF. The CDR3, as DNA: TGTGCCAGTAGTAGCGGGGGAGATACGCAGTATTTT.

This rearrangement joins TRBV5-1 to TRBJ2-2; 9 bases fit TRBD2. Trimming cost V 1 base and J 6 bases; bases outside gene matches: 10. Germline V gives CDR1 SGHRS, CDR2 YFSETQ. The CDR3 spans 17 residues. The CDR3 spells CASSLRPGLAFSGELFF. In nucleotides, the CDR3 is TGCGCCAGCAGCTTGAGGCCGGGACTAGCTTTTTCCGGGGAGCTGTTTTTT.